The 31 T cell receptor beta chains below all came from one sample that was sequenced in a study of early T cells in non-severe SARS-CoV-2 infection. TCRdb analysed the 5' RACE reads with MiXCR anew, one entry per CDR3 protein. The sample consists of fewer than 65,000 distinct CDR3 sequences, 7% to 10% of them appearing once. The sample taken for sequencing was whole blood. These receptors originate from an adult who was a healthcare worker with PCR-confirmed SARS-CoV-2 infection or an uninfected control (not recorded which).

This clonotype appeared a single time. The chain carries TRBV11-2 and TRBJ1-1; D gene ambiguous. V dropped 3 bases and J dropped 3 bases, with 11 bases sitting between them. The CDR3 is 14 amino acids. CDR1 and CDR2 (germline): SGHAT, FQNNGV. CDR3 amino acids: CASSLFVGDTEAFF. CDR3 DNA: TGTGCCAGCAGCTTGTTCGTTGGCGACACTGAAGCTTTCTTT.

This clonotype was counted ten times or more. The rearrangement joins TRBV20-1 to TRBJ2-5; tentative D call: TRBD1 (6 bases). Germline assignment: CDR1 DFQATT and CDR2 SNEGSKA (reference sequence). The germline V and J ends were trimmed by 5 bases and 3 bases, with 13 bases remaining between them. This CDR3 region has 13 residues. The CDR3 loop reads CSAGAGGEETQYF. DNA of the CDR3: TGCAGTGCTGGAGCTGGGGGCGAAGAGACCCAGTACTTC.

This clonotype was observed a few times. The rearrangement links TRBV7-9 to TRBJ1-5, with TRBD1 as a possible D gene (5 bases). This CDR3 has 15 residues. CDR1 and CDR2 from the germline V gene are SEHNR and FQNEAQ (reference sequence). V was shortened by 1 base and J by 4 bases, with 11 bases between the two germline ends. Here the CDR3 DNA reads TGTGCCAGCAGCTTAGTGGGACGGATTAATCAGCCCCAGCATTTT. This encodes CASSLVGRINQPQHF.

This clonotype was seen repeatedly, ten times or more. This chain connects TRBV18 to TRBJ2-7; D assignment may be TRBD1 or TRBD2 (5 bases each). Germline V gene data show CDR1 as KGHSH and CDR2 as LQKENI. CDR3 length: 14 amino acids. Trimming stripped 2 bases from V and 4 bases from J, with 12 bases between. The CDR3 sequence: CASSPGRDPYEQYF. CDR3 DNA: TGTGCCAGCTCACCAGGAAGGGACCCTTACGAGCAGTACTTC.

This clonotype was detected only a few times. This chain uses TRBV10-3 with TRBJ2-5; 7 bases align to TRBD1. Germline assignment: CDR1 ENHRY and CDR2 SYGVKD. After removal of 2 bases from V and 5 bases from J, the junction contained 5 bases not matched to a gene. The CDR3 length is 14 residues. The CDR3 nucleotides read TGTGCCATCAGTGAGGACAGGGTAGGGGAGACCCAGTACTTC. Translated: CAISEDRVGETQYF.

This clonotype was recorded at least ten times. The chain is built from TRBV30 and TRBJ2-3, with TRBD2 matching over 9 bases. The J segment lost 10 bases and the V segment lost 5 bases, leaving 13 bases of the junction unmatched. This CDR3 has 14 residues. CDR1 is GTSNPN and CDR2 is SVGIG in the germline V gene (reference sequence). The DNA for the CDR3 is TGTGCCTGGGCGGGAGGGAGCCCAGGTGAGGCGCAGTATTTT. It translates to CAWAGGSPGEAQYF. The entire variable domain, with the rest obtained from reference TRBV30 and TRBJ2-3, is as follows: SQTIHQWPATLVQPVGSPLSLECTVEGTSNPNLYWYRQAAGRGLQLLFYSVGIGQISSEVPQNLSASRPQDRQFILSSKKLLLSDSGFYLCAWAGGSPGEAQYFGPGTRLTVL.

The sample holds one count of this clonotype. This chain uses TRBV3-1 with TRBJ2-7, with D maybe TRBD1 (6 bases). Trimming removed 4 bases at V and 4 bases at J, with 8 bases between. Germline V gene data show CDR1 as LGHDT and CDR2 as YNNKEL (reference sequence). CDR3 length: 12 amino acids. The CDR3: CASSRGPYEQYF. CDR3 DNA: TGTGCCAGCAGCCGGGGGCCTTACGAGCAGTACTTC.

This clonotype was found a few times. The rearrangement uses TRBV6-6 and TRBJ1-4, with D tentatively TRBD1 (6 bases). The V end was cut by 5 bases, the J end by 8 bases, with 15 bases between. The CDR3 is 14 residues long. Germline loops: CDR1 MNHNY, CDR2 SVGAGI (reference sequence). CDR3 residues: CASSLRQGREKLFF. In DNA, the CDR3 is TGTGCCAGCAGTCTCAGGCAGGGGCGAGAAAAACTGTTTTTT.

This clonotype was seen many times. The chain carries TRBV11-2 and TRBJ1-1; unclear D gene. The CDR3 is made up of 15 amino acids. Germline V CDR1 and CDR2: SGHAT, FQNNGV. V was pared by 1 base and J by 1 base, with 10 bases between. CDR3 amino acids: CASSLVTGRNTEAFF. CDR3 nucleotides: TGTGCCAGCAGCTTAGTAACCGGTAGGAACACTGAAGCTTTCTTT.

This clonotype was observed a few times. The V gene is TRBV12-3 or TRBV12-4, the J gene TRBJ2-2; 10 bases align to TRBD1. The CDR3 runs to 15 residues. V trimming: 6 bases; J trimming: 7 bases; junction bases outside the gene matches: 8. CDR3 sequence (DNA): TGTGCCAGCAGCCCGACAGGGGGCCCCCTCGGGGAGCTGTTTTTT. Its translation: CASSPTGGPLGELFF.

This clonotype was seen ten or more times. The rearrangement links TRBV20-1 to TRBJ1-3; 9 bases fit TRBD1. This CDR3 region has 18 residues. V gave up 0 bases and J gave up 1 base; unmatched junction bases: 10. From germline, CDR1 is DFQATT and CDR2 SNEGSKA (reference sequence). The CDR3 reads CSARDKWGQGWSGNTIYF. The CDR3 DNA follows: TGCAGTGCTAGAGATAAATGGGGACAGGGTTGGTCTGGAAACACCATATATTTT.

This chain uses TRBV7-8 with TRBJ2-1; the match to TRBD2 covers 10 bases. After removal of 4 bases from V and 7 bases from J, the junction contained 13 bases not matched to a gene. Germline V gene lookup returns CDR1 SGHVS and CDR2 FQNEAQ. CDR3 length: 17 residues. The CDR3 region is CASSYSSGGPSRNEQFF. The CDR3 DNA reads as TGTGCCAGCAGCTATAGTAGCGGGGGGCCTTCGAGGAATGAGCAGTTCTTC.

In this sample, this clonotype turned up many times. This chain links TRBV6-6 with TRBJ1-1, with D hard to call. V lost 4 bases, J lost 1 base, and 10 bases lay in between. Germline V gives CDR1 MNHNY, CDR2 SVGAGI (reference sequence). This CDR3 spans 14 amino acids. CDR3 nucleotide sequence: TGTGCCAGCAGTTCTACCTCGGAGAACACTGAAGCTTTCTTT. This encodes CASSSTSENTEAFF.

In this sample, this clonotype turned up a few times. This rearrangement joins TRBV6-1 to TRBJ1-2; maybe TRBD1 (5 bases). The CDR3 contains 15 residues. Looked up from germline, CDR1 is MNHNS and CDR2 is SASEGT. V lost 0 bases and J lost 3, with 11 bases in between. CDR3 coding DNA: TGTGCCAGCAGTGAAGCGCAGACAGACTACTATGGCTACACCTTC. The encoded protein is CASSEAQTDYYGYTF.

This clonotype was observed a handful of times. The chain joins TRBV5-1 to TRBJ2-1; D remains unclear. The CDR3 consists of 13 residues. From germline, CDR1 is SGHRS and CDR2 YFSETQ. The V end lost 0 bases, the J end lost 5 bases, and 6 bases lay between the germline ends. This CDR3 is CASSLADNNEQFF. CDR3 DNA: TGCGCCAGCAGCTTGGCGGATAACAATGAGCAGTTCTTC.

In this sample, this clonotype turned up a few times. V is TRBV5-5 and J is TRBJ2-1, with D unresolved. V lost 6 bases and J 0 bases, leaving 16 bases between the germline ends. Germline CDR1 reads SGHKS; CDR2 reads YYEKEE (reference sequence). CDR3 length equals 16 residues. As DNA, the CDR3 is TGTGCCAGCACCCGCTCGTATGCGAGCTCCTACAATGAGCAGTTCTTC. Amino acid sequence: CASTRSYASSYNEQFF.

This clonotype was seen only once. The rearrangement links TRBV3-1 to TRBJ2-7; TRBD1 might be the D (5 bases). Trimming cost V 3 bases and J 9 bases, with 15 bases left between them. The V gene's germline CDR1 is LGHDT and CDR2 YNNKEL (reference sequence). CDR3 length equals 13 residues. The CDR3 bases are TGTGCCAGCAGCCACGAACAAAGGGGCGGGCAGTACTTC. Protein: CASSHEQRGGQYF.

In its sample, this clonotype was seen a few times. V usage is TRBV4-1 and J usage is TRBJ2-1; 9 bases match TRBD1. Germline CDR1 MGHRA, CDR2 YSYEKL. Trimming cost V 3 bases and J 7 bases; bases outside gene matches: 10. This CDR3 is 16 amino acids long. CDR3 bases: TGCGCCAGCAGCCAGCACCGGGACAGGGTATCAAATGAGCAGTTCTTC. Translated: CASSQHRDRVSNEQFF.

V is TRBV5-1 and J is TRBJ1-1; no clear D. This CDR3 has 12 residues. The germline V gene has CDR1 SGHRS and CDR2 YFSETQ. Trimming removed 2 bases from V and 8 bases from J, with 10 bases in between. The CDR3 region has the DNA TGCGCCAGCAGCTTTCCCTCCAAAGAAGCTTTCTTT. This gives the protein CASSFPSKEAFF.

This clonotype was detected ten times or more. The chain uses TRBV29-1 and TRBJ1-1, with no clear D. Trimming pared 5 bases from V and 3 bases from J, leaving 7 bases between. CDR1 is SQVTM, CDR2 ANQGSEA, per germline. The CDR3 totals 11 residues. CDR3: CSVSGDTEAFF. The CDR3 nucleotides read TGCAGCGTTTCTGGGGACACTGAAGCTTTCTTT.

This clonotype was seen repeatedly, ten times or more. For the CDR3, the DNA is TGCGCCAGCAGCTGGACCCTGCAAGAGACCCAGTACTTC. Protein: CASSWTLQETQYF. The rearrangement joins TRBV4-1 to TRBJ2-5; no clear D. The germline V gene encodes CDR1 MGHRA and CDR2 YSYEKL. The V and J ends lost 5 bases and 2 bases respectively, with 9 bases between them. This CDR3 is 13 amino acids long.

This rearrangement joins TRBV5-5 to TRBJ1-2; TRBD1 is a possible D gene (5 bases). The CDR3 extends over 15 amino acids. V was clipped by 1 base and J by 1 base, with 11 bases between them. Germline CDR1 is SGHKS and CDR2 is YYEKEE (reference sequence). CDR3 in DNA: TGTGCCAGCAGCTTGAGCAGGGCGTTTAACTATGGCTACACCTTC. It specifies CASSLSRAFNYGYTF.

This clonotype was detected a few times. The chain couples TRBV29-1 to TRBJ2-1; 7 positions agree with TRBD2. Germline-derived CDR1 and CDR2 are SQVTM and ANQGSEA. The CDR3 extends over 14 amino acids. V lost 4 bases and J lost 9; bases outside the gene matches: 12. CDR3 sequence: CSVARLAEVGEQFF. CDR3 sequence (DNA): TGCAGCGTTGCGCGTCTAGCGGAGGTGGGTGAGCAGTTCTTC.

This clonotype was found a few times. The chain uses TRBV20-1 and TRBJ2-7, with D unresolved. The CDR3 loop spans 12 amino acids. Germline loops: CDR1 DFQATT, CDR2 SNEGSKA (reference sequence). Between the trimmed V and J ends, which lost 3 bases and 0 bases, there was a span of 6 bases. The CDR3 nucleotides read TGCAGTGCTAGTACAGACTCCTACGAGCAGTACTTC. Its protein product is CSASTDSYEQYF.

CDR3 sequence: CASSRDSQETQYF. CDR3 coding DNA: TGTGCCAGCAGCAGGGACTCGCAAGAGACCCAGTACTTC. This sequence joins TRBV2 and TRBJ2-5, with a weak D call TRBD2 (6 bases). The CDR3 contains 13 residues. V was shortened by 6 bases and J by 2 bases, with 10 bases between the two germline ends. Per the germline V gene, CDR1 is SNHLY and CDR2 is FYNNEI.

This clonotype appeared a single time. The rearrangement links TRBV20-1 to TRBJ1-2; D is unclear. Germline CDR1 is DFQATT and CDR2 is SNEGSKA (reference sequence). This CDR3 is 12 amino acids long. V was shortened by 1 base and J by 7 bases, with 10 bases between the two germline ends. CDR3 nucleotides: TGCAGTGCTAGAGGCCAACACTTTGGCTACACCTTC. Translation gives CSARGQHFGYTF.

CDR3 residues: CASDGSGTSEQFF. CDR3 sequence (DNA): TGTGCTTCAGATGGTAGCGGCACCTCCGAGCAGTTCTTC. The V and J genes are TRBV12-3 or TRBV12-4 and TRBJ2-1; tentatively, D is TRBD2 (6 bases). The CDR3 consists of 13 residues.

This clonotype appeared many times. The V and J genes are TRBV12-3 or TRBV12-4 and TRBJ1-6; D perhaps matches TRBD1 (6 bases). The germline V and J ends were trimmed by 11 bases and 6 bases, with 17 bases remaining between them. This CDR3 is built from 14 residues. CDR3 DNA sequence: TGTGCCGTCTCAAGCGGACAGACTAATTCACCCCTCCACTTT. This codes for CAVSSGQTNSPLHF.

This clonotype was seen a handful of times. CDR3 loop: CASSLRSGHEQYF. The CDR3 DNA follows: TGTGCCAGCAGCTTAAGGTCAGGGCACGAGCAGTACTTC. The rearrangement joins TRBV11-3 to TRBJ2-7, with D maybe TRBD1 (5 bases). The V end was cut by 2 bases, the J end by 5 bases, with 10 bases between. CDR3 length equals 13 residues. Germline CDR1 and CDR2: SGHNT and YENEEA. Complete variable domain (other parts from reference TRBV11-3 and TRBJ2-7): EAGVVQSPRYKIIEKKQPVAFWCNPISGHNTLYWYLQNLGQGPELLIRYENEEAVDDSQLPKDRFSAERLKGVDSTLKIQPAELGDSAVYLCASSLRSGHEQYFGPGTRLTVT.

The chain employs TRBV29-1 and TRBJ2-3; D might be TRBD1 or TRBD2, each matching 6 bases. Germline V gene data show CDR1 as SQVTM and CDR2 as ANQGSEA. V was clipped by 4 bases and J by 2 bases, with 16 bases between them. The length of the CDR3 is 15 residues. The CDR3 region is CSVGGRGTFTDTQYF. As DNA, the CDR3 is TGCAGCGTTGGGGGGCGGGGAACCTTCACAGATACGCAGTATTTT.

This chain links TRBV6-1 with TRBJ1-1, with a tentative D call TRBD1 (5 bases). The CDR3 totals 14 residues. Germline V gene lookup returns CDR1 MNHNS and CDR2 SASEGT. V lost 4 bases and J lost 2, with 11 bases in between. The CDR3 nucleotides are TGTGCCAGCAGTGTTAGGGGATCCAACACTGAAGCTTTCTTT. This encodes CASSVRGSNTEAFF.